The TCR beta chain described here comes from a study of shared T cell receptors in the human thymus. This clone turned up a few times. Measured with immunoSEQ multiplex PCR; TCRdb has only the in-frame clones, and not every one. Of hundreds of thousands of clones in the sample, 70% to 90% were seen once. The length of the CDR3 is 15 residues. Trimming removed 1 base at V and 3 bases at J, with 12 bases between. Germline V gene data show CDR1 as SGHDN and CDR2 as FVKESK. Separately, the same data were catalogued under a study of human thymus T cells. That study reports: It was healthy Finnish infants having corrective surgery for congenital heart defects who were the donors. Resections from corrective heart surgery provided thymus tissue. There appeared to be biased usage of V and J genes in thymic and blood repertoires. Related research found strongly overlapping thymic repertoires in unrelated individuals.

This receptor was taken from a boy in the first two years of life with a congenital heart defect. The chain links TRBV14 to TRBJ1-2; D is possibly TRBD1 (5 bases). Input material: thymocytes. The CDR3 loop is CASSQALGGDYGYTF. In DNA form, the CDR3 reads TGTGCCAGCAGCCAAGCCTTGGGGGGGGACTATGGCTACACCTTC.